Following are 13 T cell receptor beta chains from one sample sequenced in a study of blood T cell repertoires in COVID-19. Sequencing was performed with immunoSEQ multiplex PCR; in TCRdb, only in-frame clones are kept and a portion is missing. In the table there are around 100,000 clones, about 90% of which are singletons. Sequencing was performed on peripheral blood. These receptors were taken from a man in his thirties or forties in a cohort sampled during active COVID-19.

This clone was seen a handful of times. The chain has TRBV7-9 and TRBJ1-2, with TRBD1 matching over 8 bases. The J segment lost 3 bases and the V segment lost 5 bases, leaving 2 bases of the junction unmatched. Germline CDR1 is SEHNR and CDR2 is FQNEAQ (reference sequence). The CDR3 length is 13 residues. The CDR3: CASSTDRDYGYTF. The DNA of the CDR3 is TGTGCCAGCAGCACGGACAGGGACTATGGCTACACCTTC.

The chain has TRBV27 and TRBJ2-7, with 7 bases fitting TRBD1. This CDR3 spans 14 amino acids. Trimming at V came to 5 bases and at J to 4 bases, leaving 8 bases not matched to a gene. Germline V gene data show CDR1 as MNHEY and CDR2 as SMNVEV (reference sequence). The CDR3 protein is CASSQSGTVYEQYF. The CDR3, as DNA: TGTGCCAGCAGTCAGTCCGGGACAGTATACGAGCAGTACTTC.

V gene TRBV5-1 combines with J gene TRBJ2-7, with D maybe TRBD1 (5 bases). The CDR3 is made up of 14 amino acids. Germline CDR1 and CDR2: SGHRS and YFSETQ. V dropped 0 bases and J dropped 3 bases, with 10 bases sitting between them. The chain's CDR3 is CASSLEQGFYEQYF. The DNA for the CDR3 is TGCGCCAGCAGCTTGGAGCAGGGATTCTACGAGCAGTACTTC.

This chain links TRBV21-1 with TRBJ1-1. TRBV21-1 is given as a pseudogene. The CDR3 runs 12 residues. CDR3 nucleotide sequence: TGTGCCAGCAGCAAACGAGAGGATGAAGCTTTCTTT. Residues: CASSKREDEAFF.

This clone has a handful of counts. The V call is TRBV5-6, the J call TRBJ1-2; tentatively, D is TRBD1 (5 bases). Trimming took 4 bases from V and 2 from J, leaving 15 bases between them. Germline CDR1 is SGHDT and CDR2 is YYEEEE. The CDR3 length is 15 residues. CDR3 sequence (DNA): TGTGCCAGCAGCGTGGGACGGAGATCGAACTATGGCTACACCTTC. As protein: CASSVGRRSNYGYTF.

In regard to this clone: Other nucleotide sequences in the sample specify the same CDR3. The genes are TRBV9 and TRBJ2-5; the match to TRBD2 covers 11 bases. V shed 0 bases and J 2 bases; nucleotides not matched to a gene: 6. The CDR3 is made up of 17 amino acids. Germline-derived CDR1 and CDR2 are SGDLS and YYNGEE. DNA of the CDR3: TGTGCCAGCAGCGTAGGTCCTAGCGGGGGGATACAAGAGACCCAGTACTTC. Translation gives CASSVGPSGGIQETQYF.

The chain recombines TRBV2 with TRBJ2-5, with D perhaps matching TRBD2 (6 bases). V was cut by 9 bases and J by 3 bases, with 14 bases left in between. The germline V gene has CDR1 SNHLY and CDR2 FYNNEI. This CDR3 is 13 amino acids long. In DNA, the CDR3 is TGTGCCAGTGCCGCGGGGAGGAAAGAGACCCAGTACTTC. Translating gives CASAAGRKETQYF.

V and J are TRBV5-6 and TRBJ1-5; D remains ambiguous. CDR1 is SGHDT, CDR2 YYEEEE, per germline. V dropped 4 bases and J dropped 2 bases, with 13 bases sitting between them. There are 15 residues in the CDR3. This CDR3 reads CASSLRFQGNQPQHF. CDR3 DNA: TGTGCCAGCAGCCTGAGATTTCAGGGCAATCAGCCCCAGCATTTT. The full variable domain, in which reference TRBV5-6 and TRBJ1-5 provide the parts outside the CDR3, is DAGVTQSPTHLIKTRGQQVTLRCSPKSGHDTVSWYQQALGQGPQFIFQYYEEEERQRGNFPDRFSGHQFPNYSSELNVNALLLGDSALYLCASSLRFQGNQPQHFGDGTRLSIL.

V and J are TRBV29-1 and TRBJ2-3; D is undetermined. The CDR3 length is 13 residues. Germline lookup yields CDR1 SQVTM and CDR2 ANQGSEA. V lost 5 bases, J lost 2 bases, and 11 bases lay in between. CDR3 sequence reads: CSVRLSLTDTQYF. CDR3 DNA sequence: TGCAGCGTTCGACTGTCACTCACAGATACGCAGTATTTT.

DNA of the CDR3: TGCGCCAGCAGCCAAAGGTTACACGACATCTCCTACGAGCAGTACTTC. As protein: CASSQRLHDISYEQYF. This chain uses TRBV4-3 with TRBJ2-7; no firm D call. Between the trimmed V and J ends, which lost 2 bases and 0 bases, there was a span of 14 bases. Germline lookup yields CDR1 LGHNA and CDR2 YSLEER. CDR3 length: 16 amino acids.

V is TRBV7-2 and J is TRBJ1-4; 10 bases are a match to TRBD1. The CDR3 sequence is 15 residues long. The J segment lost 3 bases and the V segment lost 5 bases, leaving 3 bases of the junction unmatched. The germline CDR1 and CDR2 sequences are SGHTA and FQGNSA. The CDR3 loop is CASSRQGAPNEKLFF. The DNA for the CDR3 is TGTGCCAGCAGCAGACAGGGGGCCCCTAATGAAAAACTGTTTTTT. Drawing the rest from reference TRBV7-2 and TRBJ1-4, the complete variable domain is GAGVSQSPSNKVTEKGKDVELRCDPISGHTALYWYRQSLGQGLEFLIYFQGNSAPDKSGLPSDRFSAERTGGSVSTLTIQRTQQEDSAVYLCASSRQGAPNEKLFFGSGTQLSVL.

The rearrangement uses TRBV7-9 and TRBJ1-2, with D possibly TRBD1 on 6 matching bases. The CDR3 is 14 residues long. Germline V gene data show CDR1 as SEHNR and CDR2 as FQNEAQ (reference sequence). V lost 5 bases to trimming and J lost 5 bases, with 15 bases between them. CDR3 sequence: CASSHAIGQYGYTF. CDR3 in DNA: TGTGCCAGCAGCCACGCTATAGGACAGTATGGCTACACCTTC.

The chain recombines TRBV5-6 with TRBJ1-2; TRBD1 agrees at 7 bases. The CDR3 length is 13 residues. With 2 bases clipped from V and 5 bases from J, the junction kept 3 bases outside the gene matches. Germline CDR1 and CDR2: SGHDT and YYEEEE. The CDR3 region has the DNA TGTGCCAGCAGCTTAAAGGGGGCTTATGGCTACACCTTC. Translation gives CASSLKGAYGYTF. The whole variable domain, remainder taken from reference TRBV5-6 and TRBJ1-2, is DAGVTQSPTHLIKTRGQQVTLRCSPKSGHDTVSWYQQALGQGPQFIFQYYEEEERQRGNFPDRFSGHQFPNYSSELNVNALLLGDSALYLCASSLKGAYGYTFGSGTRLTVV.